This T cell receptor (beta chain) was sequenced for a study of tissue T cells after allogeneic stem cell transplantation (dated by TCRdb to between 2021 and 2023). For the study in its entirety: Using research autopsies of patients with and without GVHD, plus mouse models of GVHD, the study profiled TCR beta repertoires across many tissues. On the human side, the study was prospective and observational, with no blinding or randomization. Here is what the overall study found, with its caveats: Only a few T cell clones appeared in more than one patient, yet motif-based clustering showed tissue-specific repertoire signatures that were shared between patients. The study did not establish which tissue TCRs were alloreactive or antigen-specific, and some clones may have been host cells that persisted. In both patients and mice, T cells from blood and spleen covered only a limited part of the TCR repertoire found in tissues. The patient cohort was small and varied clinically, and sampling depth was recognized as a limitation. Within patients, how anatomically similar the tissues were was a key factor in shaping TCR repertoire composition, regardless of disease or transplant status.

Regarding this clone: Its cognate antigen has yet to be identified. The gene nomenclature and germline references here are murine. The CDR3 goes on 1 residue after the read ends, and that part is filled in from the germline J gene.

The time point tag for this specimen amounts to: mouse harvest day 14 after allogeneic transplant. Mouse grafts combined 10^7 T-cell-depleted bone marrow cells with 10^6 splenic CD5+ T cells, given via tail vein injection. A major MHC-mismatch B6 (H2b) into BALB/c (H2d) model was used to model mouse GVHD, and tissues were profiled at day 7 or 14. Mouse tissues and retro-orbital blood were harvested on day 7 or 14 post-transplant using separate sterile tools per animal; livers were flushed beforehand. Before genomic DNA was isolated with the DNeasy Blood & Tissue Kit, mouse tissues were minced with razor blades in buffered saline. Reading the germline V gene (reference sequence) gives CDR1 KGHPV and CDR2 FQNQEV. At the junction V is shortened by 4 bases and J by 0 bases, with 11 bases in between. From the cysteine up to the phenylalanine, the CDR3 has a length of 15 residues. Sequencing covers 42 bases of the CDR3, shown here with the frame starting at base 1.

The library was obtained by the immunoSEQ multiplex PCR assay. Adaptive Biotechnologies performed the TCRbeta CDR3 sequencing at survey depth and reported CDR3 sequences, V/J genes, productive frequency and template counts. Amplification of TCR beta CDR3 regions started from genomic DNA instead of RNA. Per the authors' processing: Jensen-Shannon divergence served to quantify pairwise repertoire overlap between tissues, with 0 meaning identical and 1 meaning complete divergence. Tissues were clustered by single-linkage agglomerative hierarchical clustering of pairwise JSD values, and the clustering results were displayed as dendrograms. GLIPH2 was applied to all patient samples using simulation_depth 1000, kmer_min_depth 3, and cdr3_length_cutoff 8, and only groups with more than two unique CDR3s were retained. In a standardized tissue-overlap score, Jaccard GLIPH-group overlap across patients was extrapolated to a standard repertoire size of 1000 clones. Linear mixed-effect models, with tissue as a fixed effect and individual as a random effect, were used to test how diversity related to clinical or experimental variables. TCRdb limited this immuneACCESS table to in-frame rearrangements with V and J called. A share of clones is missing; checked studies link under half to unresolved V genes, and the rest is unexplained. That table is the source of V, J and clone size, and D and trimming were worked out from the DNA. Counted in this sample were about 6,000 clones; 40% to 50% of them appeared once. The ten largest clones add up to 30% to 45% of the sample.

The rearrangement combines TRBV26 with TRBJ2-5; matching of 5 bases hints at TRBD1 as the D gene. The source of this sequence is a female BALB/c mouse given C57BL/6 T cells with graft-versus-host disease after an allogeneic hematopoietic cell transplant. The sample taken for sequencing was gut tissue. CDR3 sequence: CASSPPRVNQDTQYF. Incomplete CDR3 DNA: TGTGCCAGCAGTCCCCCCAGGGTTAACCAAGACACCCAGTAC. Extended through the reference TRBV26 and TRBJ2-5 proteins, this CDR3 yields the full variable domain: NSKVIQTPRYLVKGQGQKAKMRCIPEKGHPVVFWYQQNKNNEFKFLINFQNQEVLQQIDMTEKRFSAECPSNSPCSLEIQSSEAGDSALYLCASSPPRVNQDTQYFGPGTRLLVL.